Following are 8 T cell receptor beta chains from one sample sequenced in a study of blood T cell repertoires in COVID-19. The repertoire was sequenced with immunoSEQ multiplex PCR; TCRdb's copy has only in-frame clones and lacks some. The sample shows 45,000 to 55,000 clones, around 84% of them seen only once. Sequenced: peripheral blood. These receptors all come from a man in his forties or fifties with acute or convalescent COVID-19.

The V and J genes are TRBV6-5 and TRBJ2-7; a weak D match, TRBD2 (5 bases). Trimming shortened V by 4 bases and J by 0 bases, and 10 bases separated the two germline ends. The V gene's germline CDR1 is MNHEY and CDR2 SVGAGI. The CDR3 runs 14 residues. CDR3 protein: CASSSDSTSYEQYF. In DNA, the CDR3 is TGTGCCAGCAGTTCGGACTCAACCTCCTACGAGCAGTACTTC.

The chain is built from TRBV5-4 and TRBJ2-7; D gene unclear. CDR3 length: 14 residues. Germline V lookup: CDR1 SGHNT, CDR2 YYREEE (reference sequence). V was shortened by 4 bases and J by 2 bases, with 13 bases between the two germline ends. The CDR3 is CASSTSEDPYEQYF. Here the CDR3 DNA reads TGTGCCAGCAGCACTTCCGAGGATCCCTACGAGCAGTACTTC.

V gene TRBV10-3 combines with J gene TRBJ2-2; the D gene is possibly TRBD1 (5 bases). Germline V gene data show CDR1 as ENHRY and CDR2 as SYGVKD. V was pared by 10 bases and J by 0 bases, with 9 bases between. CDR3 length equals 13 residues. CDR3 bases: TGTGCCACTGGGGCAGCGAACACCGGGGAGCTGTTTTTT. Its translation: CATGAANTGELFF.

In its sample, this clone ranks as medium-sized. The chain recombines TRBV7-2 with TRBJ2-7, with TRBD2 identical over 12 bases. Trimming at V came to 5 bases and at J to 2 bases, leaving 4 bases not matched to a gene. In germline, CDR1 is SGHTA, CDR2 FQGNSA. There are 15 residues in the CDR3. DNA of the CDR3: TGTGCCAGCAGCATACGGACTAGCGGGGCCTACGAGCAGTACTTC. It codes for CASSIRTSGAYEQYF.

The rearrangement links TRBV9 to TRBJ2-2, with D unresolved. Between the trimmed V and J ends, which lost 0 bases and 5 bases, there was a span of 8 bases. CDR1 is SGDLS, CDR2 YYNGEE, per germline. CDR3 length equals 14 residues. The CDR3 bases are TGTGCCAGCAGCGTAGGACTGGAAACCGGGGAGCTGTTTTTT. This gives the protein CASSVGLETGELFF. The full variable domain, with the rest looked up from reference TRBV9 and TRBJ2-2, is DSGVTQTPKHLITATGQRVTLRCSPRSGDLSVYWYQQSLDQGLQFLIQYYNGEERAKGNILERFSAQQFPDLHSELNLSSLELGDSALYFCASSVGLETGELFFGEGSRLTVL.

The rearrangement links TRBV30 to TRBJ1-2, with D unclear. V lost 3 bases and J 7 bases, leaving 12 bases between the germline ends. The CDR3 is made up of 12 amino acids. The germline V gene has CDR1 GTSNPN and CDR2 SVGIG (reference sequence). The CDR3 here is CAWRAGLGGYTF. The DNA for the CDR3 is TGTGCCTGGAGGGCGGGCTTAGGTGGCTACACCTTC. Full variable domain (missing parts from reference TRBV30 and TRBJ1-2): SQTIHQWPATLVQPVGSPLSLECTVEGTSNPNLYWYRQAAGRGLQLLFYSVGIGQISSEVPQNLSASRPQDRQFILSSKKLLLSDSGFYLCAWRAGLGGYTFGSGTRLTVV.

The chain carries TRBV9 and TRBJ1-1; D unresolved. CDR3 length equals 13 residues. Trimming left V 3 bases short and J 0 bases short, with 6 bases between. Germline CDR1 SGDLS, CDR2 YYNGEE. The CDR3 nucleotides read TGTGCCAGCAGCGGCGGGTTGAACACTGAAGCTTTCTTT. This encodes CASSGGLNTEAFF.

The J gene is TRBJ2-7, the V gene TRBV19, with 7 bases that match TRBD1. Germline assignment: CDR1 LNHDA and CDR2 SQIVND (reference sequence). This CDR3 region has 14 residues. The V gene end was trimmed by 5 bases and the J gene end by 4 bases; junction bases not matched to a gene: 8. CDR3 bases: TGTGCCAGTAGTTCCGGGACAGAGGGATACGAGCAGTACTTC. It translates to CASSSGTEGYEQYF.